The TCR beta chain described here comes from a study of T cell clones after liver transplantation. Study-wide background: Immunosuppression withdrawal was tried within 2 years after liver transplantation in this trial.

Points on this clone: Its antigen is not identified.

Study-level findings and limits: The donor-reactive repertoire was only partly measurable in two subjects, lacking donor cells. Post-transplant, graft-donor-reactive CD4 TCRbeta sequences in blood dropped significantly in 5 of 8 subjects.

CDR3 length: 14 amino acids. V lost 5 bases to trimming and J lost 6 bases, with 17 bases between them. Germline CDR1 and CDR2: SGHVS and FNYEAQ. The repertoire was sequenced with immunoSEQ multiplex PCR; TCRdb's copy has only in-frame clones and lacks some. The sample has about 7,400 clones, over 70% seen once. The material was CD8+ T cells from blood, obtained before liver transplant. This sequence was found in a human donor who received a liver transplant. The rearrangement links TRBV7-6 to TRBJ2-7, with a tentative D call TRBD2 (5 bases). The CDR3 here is CASSREVGEGEQYF. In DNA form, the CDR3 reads TGTGCCAGCAGCCGAGAGGTCGGGGAAGGCGAGCAGTACTTC.